Listed here are 5 T cell receptor beta chains from one sample, sequenced in a study of blood T cells in healthy people across ages. Through a sample-barcoded 5' primer and a J-beta primer mix, a second PCR was run for 7 to 11 cycles. TCRdb called the 5' RACE reads again in MiXCR, with one record for every CDR3 protein. The data contain 780,000 or so distinct CDR3 sequences, about 55% of them seen just once; the ten biggest clones take up about two fifths. The specimen sequenced was blood. These receptors originate from a man at least 80 years old in good health.

This clonotype showed up many times. This rearrangement joins TRBV10-3 to TRBJ2-7; TRBD2 matches at 7 bases. The CDR3 has 15 amino acids. After removal of 4 bases from V and 2 bases from J, the junction contained 8 bases not matched to a gene. Germline CDR1 ENHRY, CDR2 SYGVKD. CDR3 sequence reads: CAISGGSGTTYEQYF. For the CDR3, the DNA is TGTGCCATCAGTGGAGGGTCAGGGACTACCTACGAGCAGTACTTC.

This chain links TRBV7-2 with TRBJ2-4, with 15 bases fitting TRBD2. The end of the DNA is better explained by TRBJ2-7, so the J call may be wrong. This CDR3 contains 16 residues. Germline lookup yields CDR1 SGHTA and CDR2 FQGNSA. This CDR3 is CASSLGPGLAGGEQYF. In DNA form, the CDR3 reads TGTGCCAGCAGCTTAGGACCGGGACTAGCGGGAGGCGAGCAGTACTTC.

This clonotype was observed a handful of times. The CDR3 spells CASSSLGQGVQETQYF. The CDR3 DNA follows: TGCGCCAGCAGCTCGCTGGGTCAAGGCGTCCAAGAGACCCAGTACTTC. The chain uses TRBV5-1 and TRBJ2-5; D gene unclear. The V end was cut by 3 bases, the J end by 1 base, with 16 bases between. CDR3 length: 16 residues. Germline V CDR1 and CDR2: SGHRS, YFSETQ.

With regard to this clonotype: A read error may produce the germline difference seen at one junction end. The chain combines TRBV6-2 or TRBV6-3 with TRBJ2-5; no reliable D call. CDR1 and CDR2 from the germline V gene are MNHEY and SVGEGT. The CDR3 has 12 amino acids. The CDR3 protein is CATGRIQETQYF. CDR3 bases: TGCGCCACGGGCCGGATACAAGAGACCCAGTACTTC.

The chain combines TRBV20-1 with TRBJ2-3, with unresolved D. The CDR3 has 11 residues. Trimming removed 2 bases at V and 3 bases at J, with 3 bases between. Germline-derived CDR1 and CDR2 are DFQATT and SNEGSKA (reference sequence). The CDR3 DNA reads TGCAGTGCTAGACTTACAGATACGCAGTATTTT. Its protein product is CSARLTDTQYF.